This TCR beta chain comes out of a study of T-cell memory formation after mild COVID-19. Germline V gives CDR1 MGHDK, CDR2 SYGVNS. Trimming took off 1 base at V and 4 bases at J, with 19 bases between the two ends. This CDR3 has 17 residues. TCRdb reanalysed the 5' RACE reads using MiXCR and keeps one entry per CDR3 protein. The profile shows 70,000 to 95,000 distinct CDR3 sequences, around 13% of them singletons. There are a few counts of this clonotype. The sequence came from a young man who had mild COVID-19 (a few samples of this study predate the infection). Cell type and time point are not known. Sequenced sample: PBMCs or a T cell subset sorted from them (not recorded which). V usage is TRBV25-1 and J usage is TRBJ2-5; perhaps TRBD2 as D (7 bases). As DNA, the CDR3 is TGTGCCAGCAGTGAATCCACAGGGAGAGGGGAGGGAGAGACCCAGTACTTC. Translated, it gives CASSESTGRGEGETQYF. Full variable domain (missing parts from reference TRBV25-1 and TRBJ2-5): EADIYQTPRYLVIGTGKKITLECSQTMGHDKMYWYQQDPGMELHLIHYSYGVNSTEKGDLSSESTVSRIRTEHFPLTLESARPSHTSQYLCASSESTGRGEGETQYFGPGTRLLVL.